This section outlines one T cell receptor (beta chain) sequence together with its context. Germline V CDR1 and CDR2: ENHRY, SYGVKD. This CDR3 has 15 amino acids. V dropped 4 bases and J dropped 4 bases, with 14 bases sitting between them. The sample's time point: 12 to 13 months of natalizumab therapy. T1 marks 6 months and T2 marks 12 months of natalizumab therapy. This record comes from a study of multiple sclerosis patients with progressive multifocal leukoencephalopathy. Assay used: immunoSEQ multiplex PCR; TCRdb lists only in-frame clones, some missing. The table lists around 25,000 clones, around 93% of them singletons.

This TCR came from a man aged 25 to 40 with multiple sclerosis. The chain combines TRBV10-3 with TRBJ2-1; D might be TRBD1 or TRBD2, each matching 6 bases. Source: PBMCs, taken from a patient treated with natalizumab. The CDR3 reads CAISAVGGRYNEQFF. CDR3 nucleotides: TGTGCCATCAGTGCGGTTGGGGGGCGGTACAATGAGCAGTTCTTC.